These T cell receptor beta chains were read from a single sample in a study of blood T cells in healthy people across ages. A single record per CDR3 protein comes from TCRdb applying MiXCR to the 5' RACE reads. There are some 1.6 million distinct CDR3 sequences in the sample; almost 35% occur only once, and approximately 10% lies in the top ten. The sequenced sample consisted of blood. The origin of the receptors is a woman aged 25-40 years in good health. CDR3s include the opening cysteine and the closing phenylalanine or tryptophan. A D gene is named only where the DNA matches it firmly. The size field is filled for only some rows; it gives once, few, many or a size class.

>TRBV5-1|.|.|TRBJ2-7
CASSLDGRVLDSYEQYF
TGCGCCAGCAGCTTGGATGGGCGGGTCCTTGACTCCTACGAGCAGTACTTC
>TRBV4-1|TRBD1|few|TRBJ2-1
CASSPQGRLNTQQFF
TGCGCCAGCAGCCCACAGGGGCGGTTAAATACTCAGCAGTTCTTC
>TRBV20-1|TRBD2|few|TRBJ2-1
CSAVTSGSYNEQFF
TGCAGTGCTGTTACTAGCGGGAGCTACAATGAGCAGTTCTTC
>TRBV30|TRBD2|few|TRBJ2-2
CAYPTSGGLNTGELFF
TGTGCCTATCCCACCAGCGGGGGCTTAAACACCGGGGAGCTGTTTTTT
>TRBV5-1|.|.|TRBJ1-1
CASSLELQHTEAFF
TGCGCCAGCAGCTTGGAGCTACAGCACACTGAAGCTTTCTTT
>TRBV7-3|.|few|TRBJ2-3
CASSFNGGYTDTQYF
TGTGCCAGCAGCTTTAACGGGGGTTACACAGATACGCAGTATTTT
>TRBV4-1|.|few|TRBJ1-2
CASSQETLRGYTF
TGCGCCAGCAGCCAAGAGACCCTCCGGGGCTACACCTTC
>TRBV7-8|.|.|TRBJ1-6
CASSLDWDSPLHF
TGTGCCAGCAGCTTAGACTGGGATTCACCCCTCCACTTT
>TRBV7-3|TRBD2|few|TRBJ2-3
CASSPPGVAGGTDTQYF
TGTGCCAGCAGCCCCCCGGGGGTAGCGGGGGGCACAGATACGCAGTATTTT
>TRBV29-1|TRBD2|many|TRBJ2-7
CSVPSGGSSYEQYF
TGCAGCGTTCCTAGCGGGGGGTCCTCCTACGAGCAGTACTTC